This T cell receptor (beta chain) was found in a study of shared clonotypes between healthy human individuals. CDR3 length: 15 amino acids. Trimming cost V 4 bases and J 0 bases, with 12 bases left between them. The V gene's germline CDR1 is MDHEN and CDR2 SYDVKM. TCRdb keeps only in-frame clones here, not all; method: immunoSEQ multiplex PCR. The sample lists more than 1,200,000 clones, 98% to 99% occurring once. This receptor was taken from a man aged 25 to 40 in good health. The chain joins TRBV28 to TRBJ1-2; D is perhaps TRBD1 (5 bases). The specimen was naive CD4+ T cells sorted from blood. Subset defined: CD45RA+ positively selected. CDR3 sequence (DNA): TGTGCCAGCAGTTCCTTGGGGGAGGCTAACTATGGCTACACCTTC. It specifies CASSSLGEANYGYTF.